Presented here are 22 T cell receptor beta chains from one specimen sequenced in a study of regulatory dendritic cells for organ transplantation. Assay used: immunoSEQ multiplex PCR; TCRdb lists only in-frame clones, some missing. Among 9,500 to 15,000 clones listed, approximately 79% were seen once. Allogeneic regulatory or mature dendritic cells were co-cultured for approximately 5 days with CFSE-labeled sorted T cells at 1:10. What these receptors recognize is not known. The sample comprised naive CD8+ T cells from blood cultured with regulatory dendritic cells. Subset described: CD45RA+ naive T cells. All receptors come from a human donor in good health.

This clone was seen a few times. This chain connects TRBV11-2 to TRBJ1-5, with 7 bases matching TRBD1. J was trimmed by 4 bases and V by 4 bases; bases with no gene match: 10. Germline loops: CDR1 SGHAT, CDR2 FQNNGV. The CDR3 is 16 residues long. For the CDR3, the DNA is TGTGCCAGCAGCTCCAACCAACAGGGGATGAATCAGCCCCAGCATTTT. Its protein is CASSSNQQGMNQPQHF.

In this sample, this clone turned up once. The rearrangement uses TRBV11-2 and TRBJ1-4; D is ambiguous. The germline gives CDR1 SGHAT, CDR2 FQNNGV. This CDR3 is 16 amino acids long. Deletions cut 1 base from V and 4 bases from J, with 13 bases between. CDR3 DNA sequence: TGTGCCAGCAGCTTAGGGCCGCGGAGGGTTAATGAAAAACTGTTTTTT. This encodes CASSLGPRRVNEKLFF.

This clone was picked up a small number of times. The chain recombines TRBV7-9 with TRBJ2-2, with a possible D match to TRBD1 (5 bases). Germline-derived CDR1 and CDR2 are SEHNR and FQNEAQ (reference sequence). The CDR3 extends over 16 amino acids. The ends were cut back, 3 bases at V and 5 bases at J, with 16 bases in the middle. The CDR3 spells CASSFSQVYRTGELFF. The CDR3 nucleotides are TGTGCCAGCAGCTTCTCCCAGGTCTACAGGACCGGGGAGCTGTTTTTT.

The chain carries TRBV6-5 and TRBJ2-3; 8 bases are a match to TRBD1. CDR1 is MNHEY, CDR2 SVGAGI, per germline. V shed 7 bases, J shed 2 bases, and the junction held 5 bases outside the gene matches. The CDR3 consists of 14 residues. The CDR3 protein is CASNPDRVTDTQYF. The CDR3 DNA reads TGTGCCAGCAACCCGGACAGGGTCACAGATACGCAGTATTTT.

The J gene is TRBJ2-7, the V gene TRBV7-9; TRBD1 agrees at 8 bases. CDR1 is SEHNR, CDR2 FQNEAQ, per germline (reference sequence). This CDR3 spans 14 amino acids. With V trimmed by 4 bases and J by 3 bases, 5 bases remained unmatched. The CDR3 reads CASSSTGAGYEQYF. Here the CDR3 DNA reads TGTGCCAGCAGCTCGACAGGGGCAGGCTACGAGCAGTACTTC.

The rearrangement joins TRBV5-6 to TRBJ2-1; 7 bases fit TRBD2. The trim removed 6 bases at V and 4 bases at J, leaving 7 bases unmatched. The CDR3 covers 14 residues. The germline V gene has CDR1 SGHDT and CDR2 YYEEEE. The CDR3 region has the DNA TGTGCCAGCACCGCGACTAGCCGTTACAATGAGCAGTTCTTC. It yields the protein CASTATSRYNEQFF.

V gene TRBV5-8 combines with J gene TRBJ1-2, with D hard to call. V dropped 1 base and J dropped 9 bases, with 16 bases sitting between them. Germline-derived CDR1 and CDR2 are SGHTS and YDEGEE. The CDR3 spans 14 residues. As DNA, the CDR3 is TGTGCCAGCAGCTTGTACGAATCCCTAGACCGCTACACCTTC. As protein: CASSLYESLDRYTF.

The chain joins TRBV7-2 to TRBJ2-7; possible D gene TRBD1, 6 bases. Germline V gene lookup returns CDR1 SGHTA and CDR2 FQGNSA. The CDR3 contains 14 residues. V was shortened by 10 bases and J by 2 bases, with 18 bases between the two germline ends. DNA for the CDR3: TGTGCCACTTCCTACGGGACACCTCCCTACGAGCAGTACTTC. This encodes CATSYGTPPYEQYF.

This chain joins TRBV27 and TRBJ1-1; 7 nucleotides agree with TRBD1. CDR1 is MNHEY and CDR2 is SMNVEV in the germline V gene (reference sequence). The CDR3 has 16 residues. Trimming removed 6 bases from V and 0 bases from J; junction bases left unmatched: 10. The DNA of the CDR3 is TGTGCCAGCAGGAGACAGGGACAGCCTCTGAACACTGAAGCTTTCTTT. This translates into CASRRQGQPLNTEAFF.

This chain's CDR3 is CASSIGGQPQHF. CDR3 coding DNA: TGTGCCAGTAGTATAGGGGGCCAGCCCCAGCATTTT. The chain combines TRBV19 with TRBJ1-5, with TRBD1 as a possible D gene (5 bases). The length of the CDR3 is 12 residues. The V and J ends lost 1 base and 7 bases respectively, with 5 bases between them. Germline lookup yields CDR1 LNHDA and CDR2 SQIVND (reference sequence).

V usage is TRBV13 and J usage is TRBJ1-2; maybe TRBD1 (5 bases). Trimming pared 0 bases from V and 6 bases from J, leaving 8 bases between. From germline, CDR1 is PRHDT and CDR2 FYEKMQ (reference sequence). The CDR3 contains 13 residues. DNA of the CDR3: TGTGCCAGCAGCTTAGGGGGCAGGGATGGCTACACCTTC. It yields the protein CASSLGGRDGYTF.

The genes are TRBV9 and TRBJ2-7, with 10 bases that match TRBD1. Trimming cost V 3 bases and J 7 bases; bases outside gene matches: 7. CDR1 SGDLS and CDR2 YYNGEE come from the germline V gene. This CDR3 comprises 14 residues. The DNA for the CDR3 is TGTGCCAGCAGCGCGGGACAGGGGTCCTCGGAGCAGTACTTC. It encodes CASSAGQGSSEQYF.

This clone was counted a few times. J is TRBJ2-7 and V is TRBV7-9; possibly TRBD2 for D (5 bases). With 1 base removed from V and 4 bases from J, the gap between germline ends came to 14 bases. The length of the CDR3 is 15 residues. Germline V gene sequence: CDR1 SEHNR, CDR2 FQNEAQ (reference sequence). DNA of the CDR3: TGTGCCAGCAGCTTAGGTCGAGGGCCCATTTACGAGCAGTACTTC. As protein: CASSLGRGPIYEQYF.

The sample holds one count of this clone. The chain uses TRBV12-5 and TRBJ2-5, with a possible D match to TRBD1 (6 bases). This CDR3 spans 15 amino acids. Germline V gives CDR1 LGHNT, CDR2 FRNRAP. Trimming took off 0 bases at V and 7 bases at J, with 15 bases between the two ends. Written as DNA, the CDR3 is TGTGCTAGTGGTTTGGTATTGGGGGAAGGGGGGACCCAGTACTTC. Protein product: CASGLVLGEGGTQYF. Based on the CDR3 plus reference TRBV12-5 and TRBJ2-5, the full variable domain is DARVTQTPRHKVTEMGQEVTMRCQPILGHNTVFWYRQTMMQGLELLAYFRNRAPLDDSGMPKDRFSAEMPDATLATLKIQPSEPRDSAVYFCASGLVLGEGGTQYFGPGTRLLVL.

The V gene is TRBV10-3, the J gene TRBJ2-7; no clear D. This CDR3 is 13 amino acids long. The germline CDR1 and CDR2 sequences are ENHRY and SYGVKD. The germline V and J ends were trimmed by 2 bases and 4 bases, with 9 bases remaining between them. Written as DNA, the CDR3 is TGTGCCATCAGTGAGGTGTCGGGTTACGAGCAGTACTTC. Encoded protein: CAISEVSGYEQYF.

V is TRBV6-5 and J is TRBJ1-3, with D uncertain. The CDR3 spans 14 residues. The V end lost 2 bases, the J end lost 0 bases, and 5 bases lay between the germline ends. Germline CDR1 reads MNHEY; CDR2 reads SVGAGI. For the CDR3, the DNA is TGTGCCAGCAGTTACGAGAGCTCTGGAAACACCATATATTTT. Encoded protein: CASSYESSGNTIYF.

This chain uses TRBV11-2 with TRBJ2-3; D unclear. The V end was cut by 0 bases, the J end by 0 bases, with 7 bases between. Looked up from germline, CDR1 is SGHAT and CDR2 is FQNNGV. The CDR3 has 15 residues. The CDR3 sequence: CASSLDPLSTDTQYF. The CDR3 nucleotides are TGTGCCAGCAGCTTAGACCCCCTAAGCACAGATACGCAGTATTTT.

V gene TRBV2 combines with J gene TRBJ2-7, with 10 nucleotides matching TRBD1. Germline V gives CDR1 SNHLY, CDR2 FYNNEI. V lost 4 bases and J lost 3; bases outside the gene matches: 3. This CDR3 spans 14 amino acids. CDR3 region: CASSGDRGYYEQYF. The CDR3, as DNA: TGTGCCAGCAGTGGGGACAGGGGATACTACGAGCAGTACTTC.

The J gene is TRBJ1-1, the V gene TRBV19, with TRBD1 matching 8 bases. Germline lookup yields CDR1 LNHDA and CDR2 SQIVND (reference sequence). The CDR3 extends over 14 amino acids. V trimming: 5 bases; J trimming: 1 base; junction bases outside the gene matches: 3. CDR3 sequence reads: CASSAGQGNTEAFF. The DNA for the CDR3 is TGTGCCAGTAGTGCAGGACAGGGGAACACTGAAGCTTTCTTT. Filled out from reference TRBV19 and TRBJ1-1, the complete variable domain reads DGGITQSPKYLFRKEGQNVTLSCEQNLNHDAMYWYRQDPGQGLRLIYYSQIVNDFQKGDIAEGYSVSREKKESFPLTVTSAQKNPTAFYLCASSAGQGNTEAFFGQGTRLTVV.

CDR3 protein: CASSPGGSYEQYF. The CDR3 region has the DNA TGTGCCAGCAGCCCGGGGGGGTCCTACGAGCAGTACTTC. The chain combines TRBV5-6 with TRBJ2-7; TRBD2 agrees at 8 bases. V gave up 4 bases and J gave up 1 base; unmatched junction bases: 1. CDR1 is SGHDT, CDR2 YYEEEE, per germline. The CDR3 is 13 residues long. Complete variable domain (other parts from reference TRBV5-6 and TRBJ2-7): DAGVTQSPTHLIKTRGQQVTLRCSPKSGHDTVSWYQQALGQGPQFIFQYYEEEERQRGNFPDRFSGHQFPNYSSELNVNALLLGDSALYLCASSPGGSYEQYFGPGTRLTVT.

V gene TRBV9 combines with J gene TRBJ2-7; 8 bases agree with TRBD2. CDR1 and CDR2 (germline): SGDLS, YYNGEE. The trim removed 4 bases at V and 6 bases at J, leaving 15 bases unmatched. CDR3 size: 16 residues. DNA of the CDR3: TGTGCCAGCAGCACCCCGGGGAGCGGGGGTTCGGGCGAGCAGTACTTC. Protein product: CASSTPGSGGSGEQYF.

The chain carries TRBV10-3 and TRBJ2-3; 8 nucleotides agree with TRBD1. Germline lookup yields CDR1 ENHRY and CDR2 SYGVKD. This CDR3 contains 16 residues. V lost 0 bases, J lost 5 bases, and 7 bases stayed unmatched. In DNA, the CDR3 is TGTGCCATCAGTGAGTCCCCAGGGGGCGTGATAGATACGCAGTATTTT. It translates to CAISESPGGVIDTQYF.